This is a list of T cell receptor beta chains from one sample in a study of T cell changes during pregnancy in multiple sclerosis. The repertoire was sequenced with immunoSEQ multiplex PCR; TCRdb's copy has only in-frame clones and lacks some. The table shows tens of thousands of clones, with 92% occurring only once. This specimen was peripheral blood, taken in the second trimester of pregnancy. These receptors were obtained from a female donor in good health, enrolled as a control in a pregnancy study. Both conserved end residues are part of each CDR3. The D gene is left open where the match is weak. Rows may omit the clone size; those that give it use once, few, many or a size class.

d_gene: -; abundance: -; v_gene: TRBV25-1; j_gene: TRBJ1-3; CDR3aa: CASSESRNTIYF; CDR3nt: TGTGCCAGCAGTGAATCTAGAAACACCATATATTTT
d_gene: -; abundance: once; v_gene: TRBV5-1; j_gene: TRBJ2-1; CDR3aa: CASSPGGILEQFF; CDR3nt: TGCGCCAGCAGCCCCGGGGGTATCCTAGAGCAGTTCTTC
d_gene: -; abundance: -; v_gene: TRBV14; j_gene: TRBJ2-3; CDR3aa: CASRHPACGDTQYF; CDR3nt: TGTGCCAGCAGGCACCCAGCATGCGGAGATACGCAGTATTTT
d_gene: -; abundance: -; v_gene: TRBV27; j_gene: TRBJ1-1; CDR3aa: CASSPQDTEAFF; CDR3nt: TGTGCCAGCAGTCCCCAGGACACTGAAGCTTTCTTT
d_gene: -; abundance: -; v_gene: TRBV29-1; j_gene: TRBJ2-5; CDR3aa: CSVEETTETQYF; CDR3nt: TGCAGCGTTGAAGAGACAACAGAGACCCAGTACTTC
d_gene: TRBD2; abundance: -; v_gene: TRBV9; j_gene: TRBJ2-1; CDR3aa: CASSGAGGDYNEQFF; CDR3nt: TGTGCCAGCAGCGGAGCGGGAGGCGACTACAATGAGCAGTTCTTC
d_gene: TRBD2; abundance: -; v_gene: TRBV7-9; j_gene: TRBJ2-1; CDR3aa: CASTHLTSGNYNEQFF; CDR3nt: TGTGCCAGCACCCACCTGACTAGCGGTAACTACAATGAGCAGTTCTTC
d_gene: -; abundance: -; v_gene: TRBV6-1; j_gene: TRBJ2-3; CDR3aa: CASSESSGSTDTQYF; CDR3nt: TGTGCCAGCAGTGAGTCAAGCGGCAGCACAGATACGCAGTATTTT
d_gene: TRBD2; abundance: -; v_gene: TRBV4-1; j_gene: TRBJ2-1; CDR3aa: CASSLTPTSGGYNEQFF; CDR3nt: TGCGCCAGCAGCCTCACACCGACTAGCGGGGGATACAATGAGCAGTTCTTC
d_gene: TRBD2; abundance: -; v_gene: TRBV27; j_gene: TRBJ2-7; CDR3aa: CASSFGLAGYEQYF; CDR3nt: TGTGCCAGCAGTTTCGGACTAGCGGGTTACGAGCAGTACTTC
d_gene: -; abundance: -; v_gene: TRBV7-2; j_gene: TRBJ2-7; CDR3aa: CASSLVSAEPYEQYF; CDR3nt: TGTGCCAGCAGCTTAGTGTCAGCGGAGCCCTACGAGCAGTACTTC
d_gene: -; abundance: once; v_gene: TRBV2; j_gene: TRBJ1-1; CDR3aa: CASSLGEAFF; CDR3nt: TGTGCCAGCAGTCTAGGAGAGGCTTTCTTT
d_gene: -; abundance: -; v_gene: TRBV5-1; j_gene: TRBJ2-5; CDR3aa: CASSLGEGQETQYF; CDR3nt: TGCGCCAGCAGCTTGGGCGAGGGCCAGGAGACCCAGTACTTC